The 3 T cell receptor beta chains reported below all come from one sample, sequenced in a study of identifying expanded T cells in peripheral blood. This table comes from immunoSEQ multiplex PCR, and its TCRdb copy is limited to in-frame clones, with some not included. The table shows 90,000 or so clones, with approximately 83% occurring only once. Sequenced sample: blood. The receptors stem from a person aged 18-70 years in good health.

The rearrangement links TRBV4-3 to TRBJ2-6, with 7 positions matching TRBD1. The CDR3 length is 16 residues. Germline V CDR1 and CDR2: LGHNA, YSLEER. The ends lost 4 bases at V and 2 bases at J; junction bases unmatched: 5. In nucleotides, the CDR3 is TGCGCCAGCAGCCCGGACAGGACTGCTGGGGCCAACGTCCTGACTTTC. This translates into CASSPDRTAGANVLTF.

This chain connects TRBV6-6 to TRBJ2-1, with 14 bases fitting TRBD2. J was trimmed by 7 bases and V by 5 bases; bases with no gene match: 4. The germline gives CDR1 MNHNY, CDR2 SVGAGI (reference sequence). This CDR3 spans 15 amino acids. For the CDR3, the DNA is TGTGCCAGCAGTACGACTAGCGGGGGGGGTAATGAGCAGTTCTTC. This codes for CASSTTSGGGNEQFF.

The chain combines TRBV5-8 with TRBJ1-1; D gene unclear. The CDR3 contains 16 residues. V was cut by 1 base and J by 0 bases, with 13 bases left in between. Per the germline V gene, CDR1 is SGHTS and CDR2 is YDEGEE. In nucleotides, the CDR3 is TGTGCCAGCAGCTTGCTGAAGCTAGCTATGAACACTGAAGCTTTCTTT. This codes for CASSLLKLAMNTEAFF.